Listed here is a single T cell receptor beta chain. This sample was included in a study of Graves' ophthalmopathy and Graves' hyperthyroidism. RNA served as the template for amplifying TCR beta CDR3 regions. The authors performed first-round RT-PCR with HTBI primers and then a second-round multiplex PCR. One entry per CDR3 protein, called by TCRdb with MiXCR from the multiplex PCR reads. The data show approximately 460,000 distinct CDR3 sequences, about 15% seen once. This CDR3 spans 16 amino acids. From germline, CDR1 is ENHRY and CDR2 SYGVKD. The V and J ends lost 8 bases and 0 bases, in that order; junction bases with no gene match: 8. Moderate-to-severe activity, CAS ≥3, NOSPECS ≥4 and duration under 3 months were recorded for donors with ophthalmopathy. The study excluded patients with other autoimmune diseases, uncontrolled infections, pregnancy or lactation. Each diagnosis was determined on the basis of clinical symptoms, serum thyroxine, TRAb, thyroid ultrasound and orbital computed tomography.

The V and J genes are TRBV10-3 and TRBJ2-7, with 12 bases identical to TRBD2. This receptor was taken from a woman younger than 45 with Graves' ophthalmopathy. The sequenced material came from blood. The CDR3 DNA reads TGTGCCATCGCTCGGGGGGGACTAGCGGGCTCCTACGAGCAGTACTTC. Its translation: CAIARGGLAGSYEQYF.